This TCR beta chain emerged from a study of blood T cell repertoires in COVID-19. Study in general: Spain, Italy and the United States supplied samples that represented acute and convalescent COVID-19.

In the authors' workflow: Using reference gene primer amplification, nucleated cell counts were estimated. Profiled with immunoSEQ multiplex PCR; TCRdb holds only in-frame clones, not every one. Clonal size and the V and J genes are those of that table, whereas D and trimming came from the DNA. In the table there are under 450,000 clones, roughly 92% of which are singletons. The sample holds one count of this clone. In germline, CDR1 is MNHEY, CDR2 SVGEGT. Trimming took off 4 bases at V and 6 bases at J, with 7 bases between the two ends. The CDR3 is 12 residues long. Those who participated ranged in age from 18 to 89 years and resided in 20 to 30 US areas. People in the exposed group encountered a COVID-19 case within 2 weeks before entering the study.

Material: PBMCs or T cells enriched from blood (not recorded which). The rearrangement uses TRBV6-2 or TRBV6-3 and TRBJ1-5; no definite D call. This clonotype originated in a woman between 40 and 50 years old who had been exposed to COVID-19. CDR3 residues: CASSFLIQPQHF. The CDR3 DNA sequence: TGTGCCAGCAGTTTCCTAATTCAGCCCCAGCATTTT.